This T cell receptor beta chain was obtained from a study of Ad26.COV2.S vaccination and SARS-CoV-2 variants. Sequenced by immunoSEQ multiplex PCR; TCRdb stores in-frame clones only, minus some. The data contain fewer than 400,000 clones, over 75% of them singletons. The treatment here: roughly 20 received Ad26.COV2.S at low or high dose, single or two shots; 5 received placebo; per-sample allocation not given. Following the first vaccine or placebo injection, samples were taken on day 63. An adult of 18-55 years in Boston served as donor. With respect to this clone: Its target is not known.

Overall study findings and caveats: Vaccinees showed greater spike-specific TCR breadth than placebo recipients. Measures of TCR breadth and depth may have fallen short of total T cell responses.

V lost 1 base and J lost 6; bases outside the gene matches: 9. Germline lookup yields CDR1 SGHTA and CDR2 FQGNSA. The CDR3 spans 17 residues. The sequence was obtained from a person between 18 and 65 years old who received the Ad26.COV2.S COVID-19 vaccine or a placebo. The specimen comprised peripheral blood, sampled in a trial of Ad26.COV2.S vaccine versus placebo. This chain joins TRBV7-2 and TRBJ2-1; 10 bases line up with TRBD2. The CDR3 DNA sequence: TGTGCCAGCAGCTTAGAAAGCAGCGGGAGGGCCGGCAATGAGCAGTTCTTC. Residues: CASSLESSGRAGNEQFF.